The clone carrying this TCR beta chain has only a few counts. Its matching antigen is unknown. This sample was taken from a study of beta chain features in type 1 diabetes. Findings and caveats of the study: Moderately but significantly shorter TCRB CDR3s were found in Type 1 diabetes patients in all four CD4+ subsets.

Sequencing targeted expressed TCRB transcripts, as all isolated RNA had been reverse transcribed. Clones were read by immunoSEQ multiplex PCR, and TCRdb kept only the in-frame ones, dropping some. The sample carries some 350,000 clones, approximately 12% recorded once. The V end was cut by 6 bases, the J end by 8 bases, with 13 bases between. Germline assignment: CDR1 MNHEY and CDR2 SVGAGI. CDR3 size: 12 residues. The sequencing input was naive CD4+ T cells from blood. The chain carries TRBV6-5 and TRBJ1-2; no clear D gene. The clonotype was recovered from a woman aged 18-29 years with type 1 diabetes. The CDR3 coding sequence is TGTGCCAGCAGCTTTATCTCGGGGGGCTACACCTTC. Translation gives CASSFISGGYTF.